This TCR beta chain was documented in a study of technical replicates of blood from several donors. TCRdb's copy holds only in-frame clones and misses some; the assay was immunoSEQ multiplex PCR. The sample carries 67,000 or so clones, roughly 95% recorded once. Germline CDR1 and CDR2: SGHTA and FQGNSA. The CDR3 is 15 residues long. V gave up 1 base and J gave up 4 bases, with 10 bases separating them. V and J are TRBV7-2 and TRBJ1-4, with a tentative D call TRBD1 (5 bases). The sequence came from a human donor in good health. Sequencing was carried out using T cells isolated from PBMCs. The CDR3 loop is CASSLVAGNNEKLFF. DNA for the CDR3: TGTGCCAGCAGCTTAGTTGCAGGGAATAATGAAAAACTGTTTTTT.